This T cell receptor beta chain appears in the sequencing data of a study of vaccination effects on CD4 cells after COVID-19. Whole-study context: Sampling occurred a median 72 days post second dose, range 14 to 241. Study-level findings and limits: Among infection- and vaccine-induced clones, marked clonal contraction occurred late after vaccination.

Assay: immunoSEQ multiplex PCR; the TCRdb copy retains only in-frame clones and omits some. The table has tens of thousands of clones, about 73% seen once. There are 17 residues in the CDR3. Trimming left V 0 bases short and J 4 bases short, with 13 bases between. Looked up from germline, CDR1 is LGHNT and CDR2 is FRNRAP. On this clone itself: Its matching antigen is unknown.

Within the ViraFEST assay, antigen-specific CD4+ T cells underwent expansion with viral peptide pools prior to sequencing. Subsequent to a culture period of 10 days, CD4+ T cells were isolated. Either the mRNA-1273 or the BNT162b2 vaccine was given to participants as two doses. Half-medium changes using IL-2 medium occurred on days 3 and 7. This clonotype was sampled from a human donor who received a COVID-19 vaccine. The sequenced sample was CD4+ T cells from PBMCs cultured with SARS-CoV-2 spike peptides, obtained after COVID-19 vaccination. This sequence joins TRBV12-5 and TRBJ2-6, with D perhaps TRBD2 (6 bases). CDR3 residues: CASGLVLGGPGANVLTF. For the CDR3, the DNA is TGTGCTAGTGGTTTGGTACTCGGGGGACCGGGGGCCAACGTCCTGACTTTC.